The 14 T cell receptor beta chains listed next were all sequenced from one sample in a study of CD8 T cells in ankylosing spondylitis. Whole-study findings and limits: A TCR beta motif of several highly homologous variants seemed to mark ankylosing spondylitis blood.

Their recognized antigens are unknown. TCRdb independently ran MiXCR on the 5' RACE reads; one entry per CDR3 protein. The profile shows more than 400,000 distinct CDR3 sequences, approximately 5.3% of them singletons. Sequenced sample: blood, either unsorted or a sorted T cell fraction (not recorded which). The origin of the receptors is a male donor with ankylosing spondylitis.

In this sample, this clonotype turned up many times. At one end the junction does not follow the germline gene, possibly because of a read error. The CDR3: CASSLAPGRSTDTQYF. The CDR3 bases are TGTGCTAGCAGCTTAGCCCCGGGAAGAAGTACAGATACGCAGTATTTT. The V gene is TRBV7-7, the J gene TRBJ2-3; D perhaps matches TRBD2 (5 bases). Germline CDR1 is SSHAT and CDR2 is FNYEAQ (reference sequence). The CDR3 is 16 amino acids.

This clonotype was seen ten or more times. The V call is TRBV7-9, the J call TRBJ1-6, with D unresolved. The CDR3 is made up of 11 amino acids. Germline CDR1 is SEHNR and CDR2 is FQNEAQ (reference sequence). V gave up 2 bases and J gave up 11 bases, with 4 bases separating them. The CDR3 sequence: CASSLNAPLHF. The CDR3 DNA reads TGTGCCAGCAGCTTAAACGCACCCCTCCACTTT.

This clonotype has a handful of counts. The DNA for the CDR3 is TGTGCCAGCAGCCAGCGCTCCGGGACCACGGAACAGCATTTT. This sequence encodes CASSQRSGTTEQHF. This chain joins TRBV4-2 and TRBJ1-5; maybe TRBD1 (5 bases). There are 14 residues in the CDR3. V was pared by 3 bases and J by 13 bases, with 19 bases between. CDR1 and CDR2 from the germline V gene are LGHNA and YNFKEQ.

This clonotype was counted between two and nine times. The chain carries TRBV6-2 or TRBV6-3 and TRBJ2-5; D is uncertain. From germline, CDR1 is MNHEY and CDR2 SVGEGT. The CDR3 is 12 residues long. The germline V and J ends were trimmed by 7 bases and 5 bases, with 11 bases remaining between them. CDR3 in amino acids: CASTHLAETQYF. In nucleotides, the CDR3 is TGTGCCAGCACTCATCTCGCCGAGACCCAGTACTTC.

This clonotype was observed many times. This chain uses TRBV6-1 with TRBJ1-5; the D is unclear. Germline CDR1 MNHNS, CDR2 SASEGT. The CDR3 totals 13 residues. Trimming removed 6 bases at V and 4 bases at J, with 10 bases between. The CDR3 loop is CASSRTPNQPQHF. Here the CDR3 DNA reads TGTGCCAGCAGCAGGACTCCTAATCAGCCCCAGCATTTT.

This clonotype was picked up a small number of times. CDR3 in DNA: TGCAGCGTCCCCGGACAGGGCCATTCCTCCTACAATGAGCAGTTCTTC. Residues: CSVPGQGHSSYNEQFF. This sequence joins TRBV29-1 and TRBJ2-1, with 8 bases fitting TRBD1. Per the germline V gene, CDR1 is SQVTM and CDR2 is ANQGSEA. With 6 bases clipped from V and 0 bases from J, the junction kept 10 bases outside the gene matches. This CDR3 is 16 amino acids long.

The table lists this clonotype with many counts. The CDR3 region is CASSFRDIPSNTGELFF. The CDR3 DNA reads as TGTGCCAGCAGTTTTCGGGACATACCTTCGAACACCGGGGAGCTGTTTTTT. The chain is built from TRBV12-3 or TRBV12-4 and TRBJ2-2; D may be TRBD1 (6 bases). The CDR3 runs 17 residues. The V end lost 3 bases, the J end lost 0 bases, and 14 bases lay between the germline ends.

This clonotype came up many times. The genes are TRBV20-1 and TRBJ2-5; D is undetermined. CDR3 length: 14 amino acids. The V gene lost 0 bases and the J gene lost 7 bases, with 15 bases spanning the gap. Germline V gene lookup returns CDR1 DFQATT and CDR2 SNEGSKA (reference sequence). CDR3 region: CSARDRTREVTQYF. CDR3 coding DNA: TGCAGTGCTAGAGACAGAACACGAGAAGTGACCCAGTACTTC.

At least ten counts were recorded for this clonotype. The genes are TRBV5-1 and TRBJ2-3; TRBD2 is a possible D gene (5 bases). Per germline, CDR1 SGHRS and CDR2 YFSETQ. CDR3 length: 15 amino acids. Trimming cost V 1 base and J 0 bases, with 9 bases left between them. DNA for the CDR3: TGCGCCAGCAGCTTGTTTACGGGGAGCACAGATACGCAGTATTTT. Protein: CASSLFTGSTDTQYF.

This clonotype appeared many times. The chain is built from TRBV12-3 or TRBV12-4 and TRBJ2-3, with D perhaps assigned TRBD1 or TRBD2 (8 bases each). The V end was cut by 5 bases, the J end by 8 bases, with 17 bases between. The CDR3 totals 14 residues. The DNA of the CDR3 is TGTGCCAGCAGTGTTAGCGGGACAGGAGGTACGCAGTATTTT. It yields the protein CASSVSGTGGTQYF.

This clonotype was seen more than once but under ten times. V usage is TRBV18 and J usage is TRBJ2-2; a weak D match, TRBD2 (6 bases). The CDR3 is made up of 17 amino acids. V was pared by 2 bases and J by 1 base, with 14 bases between. Germline CDR1 KGHSH, CDR2 LQKENI. CDR3 nucleotides: TGTGCCAGCTCACCAGACTGGCGGGGCGGGAACACCGGGGAGCTGTTTTTT. It translates to CASSPDWRGGNTGELFF.

This clonotype was recorded at least ten times. The chain links TRBV9 to TRBJ2-1, with unresolved D. This CDR3 contains 13 residues. Germline CDR1 SGDLS, CDR2 YYNGEE. Trimming shortened V by 3 bases and J by 5 bases, and 9 bases separated the two germline ends. CDR3 coding DNA: TGTGCCAGCAGCGCGCCCCAGGACAATGAGCAGTTCTTC. It specifies CASSAPQDNEQFF.

This clonotype came up many times. The genes are TRBV5-1 and TRBJ2-1, with D tentatively TRBD2 (5 bases). V lost 0 bases and J lost 2, with 9 bases in between. CDR1 is SGHRS, CDR2 YFSETQ, per germline. The CDR3 contains 15 residues. The CDR3 loop is CASSLEPGTYNEQFF. CDR3 DNA sequence: TGCGCCAGCAGCTTGGAGCCGGGAACCTACAATGAGCAGTTCTTC.

In its sample, this clonotype was seen many times. This chain uses TRBV10-3 with TRBJ2-1, with 11 bases lining up with TRBD2. V lost 8 bases to trimming and J lost 0 bases; unmatched junction nucleotides: 15. CDR3 length: 19 residues. Germline V gene lookup returns CDR1 ENHRY and CDR2 SYGVKD. The CDR3 DNA reads as TGTGCCATCGGGGGGGGGAGACTAGCGGGACAGCTCTCCTACAATGAGCAGTTCTTC. Translating gives CAIGGGRLAGQLSYNEQFF.